Shown below are 6 T cell receptor beta chains from a single sample sequenced in a study of siplizumab effects on memory and regulatory T cells. TCRdb keeps only in-frame clones here, not all; method: immunoSEQ multiplex PCR. The sample lists about 6,500 clones, around 60% occurring once. The sample taken for sequencing was effector memory CD8+ T cells sorted from blood. Documented subset: unstimulated CD8+ effector memory T cells. Receptors were obtained from a human donor in good health.

The chain joins TRBV28 to TRBJ2-1; no clear D gene. There are 15 residues in the CDR3. Germline lookup yields CDR1 MDHEN and CDR2 SYDVKM. The V and J ends lost 7 bases and 3 bases respectively, with 16 bases between them. Here the CDR3 DNA reads TGTGCCAGCACCAGCATTTCAGCCGACTACAATGAGCAGTTCTTC. It codes for CASTSISADYNEQFF.

This clone was observed a handful of times. The chain joins TRBV4-2 to TRBJ1-1; a possible D gene is TRBD1 (5 bases). This CDR3 has 14 amino acids. Germline CDR1 LGHNA, CDR2 YNFKEQ. Trimming removed 2 bases at V and 1 base at J, with 8 bases between. Here the CDR3 DNA reads TGTGCCAGCAGCCAACCCGGACAGAACACTGAAGCTTTCTTT. Translation: CASSQPGQNTEAFF.

This chain joins TRBV6-5 and TRBJ2-6, with a weak D call TRBD2 (5 bases). The V gene lost 0 bases and the J gene lost 3 bases, with 6 bases spanning the gap. The CDR3 spans 15 residues. Germline values: CDR1 MNHEY, CDR2 SVGAGI. The CDR3 DNA follows: TGTGCCAGCAGTTACTCAGCGGATGGGGCCAACGTCCTGACTTTC. Translated, it gives CASSYSADGANVLTF.

The rearrangement uses TRBV30 and TRBJ2-1; D gene uncertain. The V gene lost 0 bases and the J gene lost 2 bases, with 11 bases spanning the gap. This CDR3 contains 15 residues. Germline values: CDR1 GTSNPN, CDR2 SVGIG (reference sequence). The DNA for the CDR3 is TGTGCCTGGAGTGTATTAAGGGCCCCCTACAATGAGCAGTTCTTC. It yields the protein CAWSVLRAPYNEQFF.

This clone is labeled large. The rearrangement uses TRBV28 and TRBJ2-6; D remains ambiguous. Germline CDR1 and CDR2: MDHEN and SYDVKM. CDR3 length: 15 amino acids. With 6 bases removed from V and 6 bases from J, the gap between germline ends came to 15 bases. CDR3 bases: TGTGCCAGCAGCCAGCGACTCGCCGAGGCCAACGTCCTGACTTTC. It codes for CASSQRLAEANVLTF.

This clone occurred a few times. The V gene is TRBV2, the J gene TRBJ2-1; tentative D call: TRBD1 (5 bases). This CDR3 is built from 16 residues. Trimming cost V 1 base and J 0 bases, with 10 bases left between them. Germline V lookup: CDR1 SNHLY, CDR2 FYNNEI. The CDR3 loop is CASSEGQNPSYNEQFF. CDR3 bases: TGTGCCAGCAGTGAAGGACAGAATCCCTCCTACAATGAGCAGTTCTTC.